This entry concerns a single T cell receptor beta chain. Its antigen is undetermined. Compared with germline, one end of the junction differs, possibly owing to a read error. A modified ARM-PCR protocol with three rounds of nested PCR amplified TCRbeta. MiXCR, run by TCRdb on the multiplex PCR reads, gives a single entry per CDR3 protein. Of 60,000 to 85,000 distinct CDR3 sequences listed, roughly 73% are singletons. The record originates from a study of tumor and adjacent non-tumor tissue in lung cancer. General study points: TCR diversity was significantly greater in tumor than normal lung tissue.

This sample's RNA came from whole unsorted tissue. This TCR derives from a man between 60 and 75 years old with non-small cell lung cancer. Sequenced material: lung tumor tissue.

The CDR3 bases are TGCTCCAGCAGTTTCCCTCAGCGGGACCACAATGGGCAGTTCTTC. Translation gives CSSSFPQRDHNGQFF. The chain links TRBV12-3 or TRBV12-4 to TRBJ2-1; TRBD2 matches at 7 bases. CDR3 length: 15 residues.